This T cell receptor (beta chain) emerged from a study of T cells after yellow fever vaccination. Whole-study findings and limits: Most clones from primary vaccination resurfaced after the booster (96% CD4, around 90% CD8). Weaker overall, the secondary response nonetheless peaked faster (day 5 versus 15). FACS-sorted repertoires might harbor abundant contaminating clonotypes from the bulk population.

Via MiXCR, TCRdb re-called the 5' RACE reads, giving one row per CDR3 protein. Seen here are 300,000 to 400,000 distinct CDR3 sequences, over 8% observed once, and the top ten hold approximately 19%. The table lists this clonotype with many counts. The antigen remains unidentified. The source material was PBMCs, sampled on the day of the first yellow fever vaccination. The TCR comes from a man in his late teens or twenties who received the YFV17D yellow fever vaccine.

CDR3 bases: TGTGCCAGTAGCTACCCCGGGGAGCTGTTTTTT. It is translated as CASSYPGELFF. J is TRBJ2-2 and V is TRBV6-2 or TRBV6-3; no reliable D call. V lost 9 bases and J 6 bases, leaving 8 bases between the germline ends. The CDR3 loop spans 11 amino acids. CDR1 MNHEY and CDR2 SVGEGT come from the germline V gene.